This TCR beta chain was identified in a study of control samples from healthy donors and cancer patients. CDR1 is SNHLY and CDR2 is FYNNEI in the germline V gene. This CDR3 is 15 amino acids long. V was shortened by 7 bases and J by 7 bases, with 22 bases between the two germline ends. Sequencing used immunoSEQ multiplex PCR; TCRdb keeps in-frame clones, though not all of them. The sample shows roughly 59,000 clones, around 90% of them seen only once. J is TRBJ1-2 and V is TRBV2, with D possibly being TRBD1 (5 bases). Sequences were obtained from PBMCs. The TCR was taken from a man in his forties with colorectal cancer. CDR3 nucleotides: TGTGCCAGCACTAGAGCCCCCAGGGCTGGCAGTGGCTACACCTTC. This translates into CASTRAPRAGSGYTF.